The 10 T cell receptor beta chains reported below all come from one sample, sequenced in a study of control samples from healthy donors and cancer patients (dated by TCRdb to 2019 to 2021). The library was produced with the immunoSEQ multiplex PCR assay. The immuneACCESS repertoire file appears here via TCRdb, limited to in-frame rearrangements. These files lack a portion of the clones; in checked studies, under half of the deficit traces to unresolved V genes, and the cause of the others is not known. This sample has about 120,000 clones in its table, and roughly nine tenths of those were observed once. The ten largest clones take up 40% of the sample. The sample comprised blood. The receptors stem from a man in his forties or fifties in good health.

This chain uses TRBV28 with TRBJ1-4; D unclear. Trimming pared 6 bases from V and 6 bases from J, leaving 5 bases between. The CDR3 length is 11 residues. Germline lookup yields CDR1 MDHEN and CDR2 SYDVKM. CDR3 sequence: CASRTDEKLFF. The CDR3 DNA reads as TGTGCCAGCAGGACTGATGAAAAACTGTTTTTT.

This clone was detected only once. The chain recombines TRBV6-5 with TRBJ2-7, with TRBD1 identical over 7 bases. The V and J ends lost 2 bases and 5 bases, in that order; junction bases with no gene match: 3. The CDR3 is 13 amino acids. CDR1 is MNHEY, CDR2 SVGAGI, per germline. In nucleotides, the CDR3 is TGTGCCAGCAGTTACCAACAGGGGCACGAGCAGTACTTC. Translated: CASSYQQGHEQYF.

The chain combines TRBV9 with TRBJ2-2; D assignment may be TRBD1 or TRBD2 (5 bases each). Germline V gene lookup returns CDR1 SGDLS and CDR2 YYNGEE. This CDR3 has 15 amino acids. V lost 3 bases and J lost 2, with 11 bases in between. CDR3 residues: CASSARDRNTGELFF. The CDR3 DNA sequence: TGTGCCAGCAGCGCACGGGACCGCAACACCGGGGAGCTGTTTTTT. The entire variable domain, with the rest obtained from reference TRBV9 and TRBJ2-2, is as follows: DSGVTQTPKHLITATGQRVTLRCSPRSGDLSVYWYQQSLDQGLQFLIQYYNGEERAKGNILERFSAQQFPDLHSELNLSSLELGDSALYFCASSARDRNTGELFFGEGSRLTVL.

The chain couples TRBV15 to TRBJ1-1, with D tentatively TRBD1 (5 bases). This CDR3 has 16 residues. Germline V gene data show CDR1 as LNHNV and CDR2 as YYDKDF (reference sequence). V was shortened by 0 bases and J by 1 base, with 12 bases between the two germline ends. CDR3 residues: CATSRDGGATNTEAFF. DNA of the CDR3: TGTGCCACCAGCAGAGATGGCGGGGCTACGAACACTGAAGCTTTCTTT. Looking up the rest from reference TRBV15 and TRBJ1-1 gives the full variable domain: DAMVIQNPRYQVTQFGKPVTLSCSQTLNHNVMYWYQQKSSQAPKLLFHYYDKDFNNEADTPDNFQSRRPNTSFCFLDIRSPGLGDTAMYLCATSRDGGATNTEAFFGQGTRLTVV.

CDR3 sequence (DNA): TGTGCCAGCAGTTTAAATTGGGGCAATGAAAAACTGTTTTTT. This sequence encodes CASSLNWGNEKLFF. V is TRBV27 and J is TRBJ1-4, with TRBD1 as a possible D gene (5 bases). The CDR3 extends over 14 amino acids. Germline CDR1 MNHEY, CDR2 SMNVEV (reference sequence). The germline V and J ends were trimmed by 2 bases and 5 bases, with 9 bases remaining between them.

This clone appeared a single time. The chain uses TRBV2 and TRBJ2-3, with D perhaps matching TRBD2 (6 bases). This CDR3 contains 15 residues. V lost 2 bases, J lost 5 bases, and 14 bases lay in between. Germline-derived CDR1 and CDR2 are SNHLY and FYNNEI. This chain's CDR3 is CASSETGVAVDTQYF. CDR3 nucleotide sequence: TGTGCCAGCAGTGAAACGGGAGTAGCGGTAGATACGCAGTATTTT. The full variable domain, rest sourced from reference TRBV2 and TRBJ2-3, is EPEVTQTPSHQVTQMGQEVILRCVPISNHLYFYWYRQILGQKVEFLVSFYNNEISEKSEIFDDQFSVERPDGSNFTLKIRSTKLEDSAMYFCASSETGVAVDTQYFGPGTRLTVL.

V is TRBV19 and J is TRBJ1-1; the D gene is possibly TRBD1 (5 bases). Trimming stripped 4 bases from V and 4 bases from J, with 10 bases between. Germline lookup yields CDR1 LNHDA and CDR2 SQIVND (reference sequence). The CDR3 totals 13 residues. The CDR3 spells CASSTPGSTEAFF. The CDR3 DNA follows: TGTGCCAGTAGTACCCCAGGGTCCACTGAAGCTTTCTTT. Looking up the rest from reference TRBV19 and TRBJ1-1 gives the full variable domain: DGGITQSPKYLFRKEGQNVTLSCEQNLNHDAMYWYRQDPGQGLRLIYYSQIVNDFQKGDIAEGYSVSREKKESFPLTVTSAQKNPTAFYLCASSTPGSTEAFFGQGTRLTVV.

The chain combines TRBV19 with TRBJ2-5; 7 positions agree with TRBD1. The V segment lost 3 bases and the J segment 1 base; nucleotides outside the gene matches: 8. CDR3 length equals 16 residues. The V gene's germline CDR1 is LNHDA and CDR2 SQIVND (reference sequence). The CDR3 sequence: CASSIHPTGFQETQYF. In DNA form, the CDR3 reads TGTGCCAGTAGTATCCATCCGACAGGGTTCCAAGAGACCCAGTACTTC.

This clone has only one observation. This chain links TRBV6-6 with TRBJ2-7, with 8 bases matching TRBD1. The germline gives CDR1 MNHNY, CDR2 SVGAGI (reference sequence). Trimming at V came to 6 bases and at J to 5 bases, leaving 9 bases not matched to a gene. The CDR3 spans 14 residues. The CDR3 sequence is CASRLQGARHEQYF. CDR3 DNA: TGTGCCAGCAGACTTCAGGGGGCGAGACACGAGCAGTACTTC.

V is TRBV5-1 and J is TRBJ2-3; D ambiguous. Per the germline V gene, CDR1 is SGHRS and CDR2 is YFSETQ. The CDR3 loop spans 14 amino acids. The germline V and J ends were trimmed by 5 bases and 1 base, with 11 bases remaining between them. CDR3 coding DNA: TGCGCCAGCAGTTCGGGCAGACGCACAGATACGCAGTATTTT. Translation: CASSSGRRTDTQYF.